This T cell receptor beta chain was sequenced in a study of T cells in Graves' hyperthyroidism and ophthalmopathy. Study overall: Peripheral blood draws took place at initial diagnosis, ahead of any treatment.

RNA transcripts gave rise to amplified TCR beta CDR3 regions. HTBI primers drove first-round RT-PCR of the TCR CDR3. TCRdb itself ran the multiplex PCR reads through MiXCR, one entry per CDR3 protein. The table has approximately 600,000 distinct CDR3 sequences, around 20% seen once; the top ten hold under 35%. The V gene end was trimmed by 6 bases and the J gene end by 0 bases; junction bases not matched to a gene: 6. Germline V gives CDR1 MNHNS, CDR2 SASEGT. This CDR3 comprises 16 residues. This clonotype was obtained from a man aged 30 to 39 with Graves' ophthalmopathy. The specimen was blood. The chain joins TRBV6-1 to TRBJ2-2, with 8 bases aligning to TRBD2. Here the CDR3 reads CASSSGLASNTGELFF. The CDR3 bases are TGTGCCAGCAGCTCCGGACTAGCATCGAACACCGGGGAGCTGTTTTTT.